This T cell receptor beta chain was identified in a study of blood T cell repertoires in COVID-19 (TCRdb year 2020). Background for the entire study: Samples covering the acute and convalescent phases of COVID-19 were provided by collaborators in the United States, Italy and Spain. Where available, HLA class I and class II types were taken from metadata supplied by the sample provider and were not determined by assay-based typing. The material from the prospective study consisted of cDNA or gDNA derived from T cells, B-cell-depleted T cells, or PBMCs. Nearly every sample came with metadata listing a de-identified subject ID, COVID-19 status, age in years and sex. The samples were drawn from the first 160 participants of the ongoing ImmuneRACE study and from over 950 subjects provided by 6 global collaborators. Subjects who had been exposed to COVID-19, were actively infected with it, or had recovered from it provided the deeply sampled blood TCRbeta repertoires that made up the dataset. The repertoires were released in a freely available public database meant as a resource for research on the immune response to SARS-CoV-2. Study-wide findings and limitations: The quantity of clinical and demographic metadata differed by source and by participant and was supplied without curation.

As concerns this clone: Its antigen is unknown. No much larger clonotype is one base removed from it; base qualities were not supplied. Distinct nucleotide sequences in the sample also encode this CDR3.

The immunoSEQ Assay, a bias-controlled multiplex PCR, was used to amplify TCRbeta CDR3 regions from genomic DNA. Per the original workflow: Within the assay, amplification of reference gene primers was used to estimate how many nucleated cells each sample contained. To quantify the absolute abundance of each unique TCRbeta CDR3 rearrangement, sequence reads were collapsed and filtered. Productive Simpson clonality was computed per sample as the square root of Simpson's diversity index over productive rearrangements. TCRdb holds this immuneACCESS table with in-frame rearrangements only. Some clones are missing; in checked studies, unresolved V genes explain under half, and the rest has no known cause. V, J and clone size derive from that table, while D and trimming were established from the DNA sequence. For this sample the table gives over 300,000 clones, of which 89% were detected only once. Of the sample, 1% to 1.5% falls within the top ten clones.

Each collaborating institution followed its own protocols to collect whole blood in K2EDTA tubes. Collaborator samples were shipped for TCRbeta analysis as frozen whole blood, isolated PBMCs, or DNA extracted from either sample type. The germline V gene encodes CDR1 SGHRS and CDR2 YFSETQ. The germline V and J ends show losses of 3 bases and 1 base respectively, and no gene match explains 0 bases of the junction. CDR3 length: 13 amino acids, cysteine to phenylalanine. Only the CDR3 DNA stays, 39 bases, in frame from base 1. The rearranged chain carries TRBV5-1 and TRBJ2-5, and TRBD1 aligns with 7 junction nucleotides. This receptor was obtained from a man in his forties with acute or convalescent COVID-19. Sequencing was performed on peripheral blood. DNA sequence: TGCGCCAGCAGCTGGGACAGCCAAGAGACCCAGTACTTC. This is translated as CASSWDSQETQYF.